This TCR beta chain was observed in a study of OX40 agonist ivuxolimab in advanced cancers. In regard to this clone: The antigen is not known.

V trimming: 3 bases; J trimming: 4 bases; junction bases outside the gene matches: 6. The CDR3 loop spans 15 amino acids. Germline V gives CDR1 SGDLS, CDR2 YYNGEE. Study outcomes and limitations: CD4+ T cells averaged fewer expanded clones than CD8+ T cells. At 0.1 to 3.0 mg/kg and by week 6, clonal expansion occurred in CD4+ and CD8+ blood T cells.

The table came from immunoSEQ multiplex PCR; TCRdb's copy has only in-frame clones and leaves some out. The sample gives tens of thousands of clones, 70% to 90% of which show up once; 15% to 20% is in the top ten. The input for sequencing was CD4+ or CD8+ T cells sorted from blood, taken in a trial of the OX40 agonist ivuxolimab. The origin of this receptor is an adult with an advanced solid tumor such as melanoma, head and neck, liver or kidney cancer. V and J are TRBV9 and TRBJ2-3, with 9 nucleotides matching TRBD2. CDR3 nucleotides: TGTGCCAGCAGCGGGGCTAGCGGGATAGCAGATACGCAGTATTTT. It is translated as CASSGASGIADTQYF.